These 25 T cell receptor beta chains share one sample of origin, sequenced in a study of blood T cell repertoires in COVID-19. Sequencing used immunoSEQ multiplex PCR; TCRdb keeps in-frame clones, though not all of them. The table records roughly 30,000 clones, 89% of them present only once. The source material was peripheral blood. The receptors shown here come from a human donor with acute or convalescent COVID-19. The donor label of this sample is uncertain.

Written as DNA, the CDR3 is TGTGCCAGCAGCTTAGTCACAGGGGGCGCTGCTAACTATGGCTACACCTTC. Translation gives CASSLVTGGAANYGYTF. This rearrangement joins TRBV7-2 to TRBJ1-2; 9 bases fit TRBD1. J was trimmed by 0 bases and V by 1 base; bases with no gene match: 6. Germline CDR1 SGHTA, CDR2 FQGNSA. This CDR3 is built from 17 residues.

This sequence joins TRBV11-2 and TRBJ2-7; 8 bases are a match to TRBD1. V lost 4 bases and J lost 4; bases outside the gene matches: 6. The CDR3 is 14 amino acids. The germline CDR1 and CDR2 sequences are SGHAT and FQNNGV. The CDR3 sequence: CASSSGQGSYEQYF. In DNA form, the CDR3 reads TGTGCCAGCAGCTCAGGACAGGGAAGTTACGAGCAGTACTTC. Together with reference TRBV11-2 and TRBJ2-7, the CDR3 gives the full variable domain: EAGVAQSPRYKIIEKRQSVAFWCNPISGHATLYWYQQILGQGPKLLIQFQNNGVVDDSQLPKDRFSAERLKGVDSTLKIQPAKLEDSAVYLCASSSGQGSYEQYFGPGTRLTVT.

This clone was counted between two and nine times. V is TRBV30 and J is TRBJ2-3, with D possibly being TRBD1 (5 bases). Germline V lookup: CDR1 GTSNPN, CDR2 SVGIG (reference sequence). The CDR3 contains 15 residues. V lost 2 bases to trimming and J lost 3 bases, with 15 bases between them. This CDR3 is CAWSSGRVYTDTQYF. CDR3 coding DNA: TGTGCCTGGAGTTCCGGCAGGGTCTATACAGATACGCAGTATTTT. The variable domain in full, completed from reference TRBV30 and TRBJ2-3, reads SQTIHQWPATLVQPVGSPLSLECTVEGTSNPNLYWYRQAAGRGLQLLFYSVGIGQISSEVPQNLSASRPQDRQFILSSKKLLLSDSGFYLCAWSSGRVYTDTQYFGPGTRLTVL.

In this sample, this clone turned up once. The rearrangement uses TRBV3-1 (or the pseudogene TRBV3-2) and TRBJ1-4, with D maybe TRBD1 (5 bases). V lost 3 bases and J 4 bases, leaving 15 bases between the germline ends. Germline lookup yields CDR1 LGHDT and CDR2 YNNKEL (reference sequence). This CDR3 is 16 amino acids long. The CDR3, as DNA: TGTGCCAGCAGCCATGGAAAAACAGGCGATAATGAAAAACTGTTTTTT. Protein product: CASSHGKTGDNEKLFF.

The chain links TRBV28 to TRBJ2-5, with D possibly being TRBD1 (5 bases). Germline lookup yields CDR1 MDHEN and CDR2 SYDVKM. Trimming shortened V by 5 bases and J by 4 bases, and 14 bases separated the two germline ends. The CDR3 contains 14 residues. CDR3 sequence (DNA): TGTGCCAGCAGTACGCGCAGGGTGAGAGAGACCCAGTACTTC. This translates into CASSTRRVRETQYF.

The chain combines TRBV21-1 with TRBJ2-1; TRBD1, the table's D call, was not compared with the DNA. TRBV21-1 has pseudogene status. CDR3 length: 16 residues. CDR3 nucleotide sequence: TGTGCCAGCAGCAGATGGGACAGAAGCTCCTACAATGAGCAGTTCTTC. Protein product: CASSRWDRSSYNEQFF.

The chain carries TRBV6-5 and TRBJ2-7, with D tentatively TRBD1 (5 bases). Germline CDR1 is MNHEY and CDR2 is SVGAGI. The length of the CDR3 is 15 residues. The V end lost 2 bases, the J end lost 2 bases, and 13 bases lay between the germline ends. The CDR3 protein is CASSYDRTFPYEQYF. The CDR3 coding sequence is TGTGCCAGCAGTTACGACAGAACCTTCCCCTACGAGCAGTACTTC.

The J gene is TRBJ2-3, the V gene TRBV5-1, with D tentatively TRBD1 (6 bases). The CDR3 sequence is 13 residues long. V was shortened by 4 bases and J by 9 bases, with 15 bases between the two germline ends. CDR1 SGHRS and CDR2 YFSETQ come from the germline V gene. DNA for the CDR3: TGCGCCAGCAGCCCCGAGATACAGGGCACGCAGTATTTT. Residues: CASSPEIQGTQYF.

A few counts support this clone. The rearrangement uses TRBV27 and TRBJ1-5; 10 bases match TRBD1. J lost 2 bases, V lost 5 bases, and 18 bases had no gene match. The germline V gene encodes CDR1 MNHEY and CDR2 SMNVEV (reference sequence). This CDR3 is 20 amino acids long. CDR3 loop: CASSPSRAGQGNSRNQPQHF. In DNA form, the CDR3 reads TGTGCCAGCAGTCCTTCTAGGGCGGGACAGGGGAACAGTCGCAATCAGCCCCAGCATTTT.

The rearrangement joins TRBV6-6 to TRBJ1-3; unclear D gene. Germline CDR1 is MNHNY and CDR2 is SVGAGI (reference sequence). CDR3 length: 15 amino acids. V dropped 6 bases and J dropped 4 bases, with 16 bases sitting between them. DNA for the CDR3: TGTGCCAGCAGCATAGTCCCCGGAGGGGGAAACACCATATATTTT. Translation gives CASSIVPGGGNTIYF.

The chain joins TRBV19 to TRBJ1-1, with no clear D. Germline V gene lookup returns CDR1 LNHDA and CDR2 SQIVND (reference sequence). The CDR3 contains 13 residues. V was cut by 5 bases and J by 8 bases, with 15 bases left in between. The CDR3 DNA reads as TGTGCCAGTAGTTTTCCGGGGAGGAGGGAAGCTTTCTTT. Translation: CASSFPGRREAFF.

The chain is built from TRBV27 and TRBJ1-1; D not resolved. Per germline, CDR1 MNHEY and CDR2 SMNVEV (reference sequence). Trimming removed 3 bases at V and 0 bases at J, with 8 bases between. The CDR3 totals 14 residues. The DNA of the CDR3 is TGTGCCAGCAGTTTTTCGGTGGTGAACACTGAAGCTTTCTTT. Protein product: CASSFSVVNTEAFF.

The V call is TRBV6-5, the J call TRBJ1-2; 7 bases are a match to TRBD1. V lost 6 bases, J lost 3 bases, and 4 bases stayed unmatched. The CDR3 runs to 13 residues. Germline-derived CDR1 and CDR2 are MNHEY and SVGAGI. The CDR3 is CASRYGTDYGYTF. CDR3 sequence (DNA): TGTGCCAGCAGATACGGGACAGACTATGGCTACACCTTC.

J is TRBJ2-7 and V is TRBV4-1, with D unresolved. The CDR3 covers 15 residues. Deletions cut 1 base from V and 3 bases from J, with 13 bases between. Germline CDR1 MGHRA, CDR2 YSYEKL. The CDR3 reads CASSQGAVSFYEQYF. CDR3 bases: TGCGCCAGCAGCCAAGGGGCAGTCTCGTTCTACGAGCAGTACTTC.

The chain carries TRBV3-1 (or the pseudogene TRBV3-2) and TRBJ2-1, with 11 bases identical to TRBD2. V lost 1 base, J lost 8 bases, and 1 base stayed unmatched. The CDR3 is made up of 14 amino acids. Germline CDR1 is LGHDT and CDR2 is YNNKEL (reference sequence). The CDR3 region is CASSQVAGGHEQFF. The CDR3 DNA reads as TGTGCCAGCAGCCAAGTAGCGGGGGGGCATGAGCAGTTCTTC.

This clone was counted between two and nine times. The chain employs TRBV7-9 and TRBJ2-7, with 10 nucleotides matching TRBD1. Germline V gives CDR1 SEHNR, CDR2 FQNEAQ (reference sequence). V gave up 5 bases and J gave up 6 bases; unmatched junction bases: 7. This CDR3 is 14 amino acids long. The CDR3 sequence is CASSTGQGNSEQYF. The CDR3 DNA is TGTGCCAGCAGCACGGGACAGGGGAACTCCGAGCAGTACTTC.

A few counts support this clone. The V and J genes are TRBV6-5 and TRBJ2-1, with 10 bases lining up with TRBD2. V shed 9 bases, J shed 4 bases, and the junction held 6 bases outside the gene matches. Germline V gene lookup returns CDR1 MNHEY and CDR2 SVGAGI. CDR3 length: 14 residues. CDR3 in DNA: TGTGCCAGTGCTAGCGGGAGACTTTACAATGAGCAGTTCTTC. Protein product: CASASGRLYNEQFF.

The chain uses TRBV10-3 and TRBJ1-4; 9 nucleotides agree with TRBD1. The CDR3 length is 15 residues. The junction had 7 bases not matched to a gene; V was cut back by 6 bases and J by 5 bases. Germline V gene sequence: CDR1 ENHRY, CDR2 SYGVKD. The CDR3 DNA reads as TGTGCCATCAGGGACACAGGGGGCGGGAATGAAAAACTGTTTTTT. Its translation is CAIRDTGGGNEKLFF.

The chain has TRBV9 and TRBJ1-4, with 8 bases lining up with TRBD1. The CDR3 length is 15 residues. Germline CDR1 SGDLS, CDR2 YYNGEE. V was pared by 4 bases and J by 3 bases, with 5 bases of the junction left unmatched. CDR3 amino acids: CASSPGQGPNEKLFF. CDR3 sequence (DNA): TGTGCCAGCAGCCCAGGACAGGGCCCTAATGAAAAACTGTTTTTT.

This CDR3 reads CASSPLGQGVNEAFF. As DNA, the CDR3 is TGTGCCAGCTCACCCCTAGGACAGGGTGTGAATGAAGCTTTCTTT. This rearrangement joins TRBV18 to TRBJ1-1; TRBD1 matches 8 bases. Germline-derived CDR1 and CDR2 are KGHSH and LQKENI. The CDR3 sequence is 15 residues long. The junction had 10 bases not matched to a gene; V was cut back by 3 bases and J by 7 bases.

This chain connects TRBV27 to TRBJ1-2, with D tentatively TRBD1 (5 bases). Per germline, CDR1 MNHEY and CDR2 SMNVEV (reference sequence). The V end lost 3 bases, the J end lost 6 bases, and 14 bases lay between the germline ends. This CDR3 is built from 14 residues. The CDR3 protein is CASSLSRGLNGYTF. CDR3 nucleotides: TGTGCCAGCAGTTTGTCCCGGGGGTTGAATGGCTACACCTTC.

The chain recombines TRBV6-2 or TRBV6-3 with TRBJ2-5; 8 bases match TRBD2. Germline lookup yields CDR1 MNHEY and CDR2 SVGEGT. The CDR3 consists of 14 residues. Unmatched junction bases numbered 6, after V lost 4 bases and J lost 5 bases. As DNA, the CDR3 is TGTGCCAGCAGTTTTCGGGGGGGCCGGGAGACCCAGTACTTC. Its protein is CASSFRGGRETQYF.

The V gene is TRBV7-3, the J gene TRBJ2-1; 11 positions agree with TRBD2. Germline-derived CDR1 and CDR2 are SGHTA and FQGTGA. With V trimmed by 3 bases and J by 6 bases, 10 bases remained unmatched. The CDR3 has 17 residues. CDR3 DNA: TGTGCCAGCAGCTTCGTCCCCCGACTAGCGGGACGCAATGAGCAGTTCTTC. It yields the protein CASSFVPRLAGRNEQFF.

The V gene is TRBV6-6, the J gene TRBJ2-1, with 10 bases fitting TRBD2. The CDR3 runs 15 residues. V trimming: 5 bases; J trimming: 2 bases; junction bases outside the gene matches: 3. Germline V CDR1 and CDR2: MNHNY, SVGAGI (reference sequence). CDR3 in DNA: TGTGCCAGCAGTCAAGCGGGGGGGGCCTACAATGAGCAGTTCTTC. As protein: CASSQAGGAYNEQFF.

This sequence joins TRBV7-9 and TRBJ2-2; TRBD1 agrees at 8 bases. The CDR3 extends over 14 amino acids. The V segment lost 9 bases and the J segment 4 bases; nucleotides outside the gene matches: 7. The V gene's germline CDR1 is SEHNR and CDR2 FQNEAQ (reference sequence). CDR3 loop: CARKDREGTGELFF. The DNA for the CDR3 is TGTGCCAGAAAGGACAGGGAAGGCACCGGGGAGCTGTTTTTT.